The 18 T cell receptor beta chains below all came from one sample that was sequenced in a study of cytomegalovirus exposure and HLA in healthy donors. PCR was performed using 60 Vbeta and 13 Jbeta primers. This table comes from immunoSEQ multiplex PCR, and its TCRdb copy is limited to in-frame clones, with some not included. The top ten clones hold over 12% of a sample with roughly 160,000 clones, 60% to 80% of them seen once. Sequencing was performed on PBMCs. Every receptor here comes from a man aged 45-65 years in good health and CMV-seropositive.

With respect to this clone: Other DNA sequences in this specimen translate into the identical CDR3. This chain uses TRBV5-6 with TRBJ2-1; possible D gene TRBD2, 6 bases. The CDR3 covers 14 residues. Germline CDR1 is SGHDT and CDR2 is YYEEEE. V lost 0 bases and J lost 5, with 9 bases in between. In DNA form, the CDR3 reads TGTGCCAGCAGCTTGGGGACGGGGGACAATGAGCAGTTCTTC. Its translation is CASSLGTGDNEQFF. Together with reference TRBV5-6 and TRBJ2-1, the CDR3 gives the full variable domain: DAGVTQSPTHLIKTRGQQVTLRCSPKSGHDTVSWYQQALGQGPQFIFQYYEEEERQRGNFPDRFSGHQFPNYSSELNVNALLLGDSALYLCASSLGTGDNEQFFGPGTRLTVL.

This chain joins TRBV6-6 and TRBJ2-2; a weak D match, TRBD1 (6 bases). In germline, CDR1 is MNHNY, CDR2 SVGAGI (reference sequence). The V end lost 2 bases, the J end lost 1 base, and 8 bases lay between the germline ends. The CDR3 has 15 amino acids. Here the CDR3 reads CASSYLDRNTGELFF. CDR3 coding DNA: TGTGCCAGCAGTTACCTGGACAGGAACACCGGGGAGCTGTTTTTT.

The chain links TRBV5-1 to TRBJ1-4; 7 nucleotides align to TRBD1. The germline V gene has CDR1 SGHRS and CDR2 YFSETQ. The trim removed 4 bases at V and 7 bases at J, leaving 13 bases unmatched. This CDR3 is 16 amino acids long. Written as DNA, the CDR3 is TGCGCCAGCAGCACCACGACAGGGTCTGGTGGTGAAAAACTGTTTTTT. As protein: CASSTTTGSGGEKLFF.

Note on this clone: Compared with germline, one end of the junction differs, possibly owing to a read error. The sample contains more than one DNA sequence encoding this CDR3. This chain connects TRBV5-6 to TRBJ1-5; 9 bases match TRBD1. The CDR3 runs 15 residues. Germline V gene sequence: CDR1 SGHDT, CDR2 YYEEEE. CDR3 loop: CASSFSGTGYQPQHF. In nucleotides, the CDR3 is TGTGCCAGCAGCTTCTCCGGGACAGGGTATCAACCCCAGCATTTT.

The rearrangement uses TRBV4-2 and TRBJ1-3; TRBD1 is a possible D gene (6 bases). Trimming stripped 3 bases from V and 3 bases from J, with 15 bases between. Germline V gene sequence: CDR1 LGHNA, CDR2 YNFKEQ. There are 16 residues in the CDR3. The CDR3 nucleotides read TGTGCCAGCAGCCACCAGAAACAGGGTTATGGAAACACCATATATTTT. This translates into CASSHQKQGYGNTIYF.

The rearrangement joins TRBV9 to TRBJ2-7; the match to TRBD2 covers 12 bases. Trimming removed 0 bases from V and 4 bases from J; junction bases left unmatched: 2. Germline V lookup: CDR1 SGDLS, CDR2 YYNGEE. The CDR3 covers 15 residues. The CDR3 DNA reads as TGTGCCAGCAGCGTAGGGACTAGCGGGACTTACGAGCAGTACTTC. Protein: CASSVGTSGTYEQYF.

This clone was seen only once. V is TRBV4-2 and J is TRBJ2-3; 7 bases align to TRBD2. Germline CDR1 reads LGHNA; CDR2 reads YNFKEQ. The CDR3 covers 16 residues. The junction had 6 bases not matched to a gene; V was cut back by 0 bases and J by 3 bases. The CDR3 nucleotides are TGTGCCAGCAGCCAAGATAGAGCGGGGAGAACAGATACGCAGTATTTT. As protein: CASSQDRAGRTDTQYF.

This clone was detected only a few times. The chain carries TRBV14 and TRBJ1-2, with 9 bases matching TRBD1. In germline, CDR1 is SGHDN, CDR2 FVKESK. J lost 3 bases, V lost 4 bases, and 6 bases had no gene match. The CDR3 sequence is 15 residues long. CDR3 sequence reads: CASSLQGASYYGYTF. CDR3 nucleotides: TGTGCCAGCAGCCTACAGGGGGCCTCCTACTATGGCTACACCTTC. The full variable domain, in which reference TRBV14 and TRBJ1-2 provide the parts outside the CDR3, is EAGVTQFPSHSVIEKGQTVTLRCDPISGHDNLYWYRRVMGKEIKFLLHFVKESKQDESGMPNNRFLAERTGGTYSTLKVQPAELEDSGVYFCASSLQGASYYGYTFGSGTRLTVV.

This clone appeared a few times. The V gene is TRBV7-9, the J gene TRBJ1-4, with TRBD1 as a possible D gene (6 bases). Germline-derived CDR1 and CDR2 are SEHNR and FQNEAQ (reference sequence). The CDR3 covers 16 residues. V was pared by 4 bases and J by 5 bases, with 17 bases between. The CDR3 DNA reads as TGTGCCAGCAGCTCGGGGACACAGGGTGGAAATGAAAAACTGTTTTTT. Amino acids: CASSSGTQGGNEKLFF.

The chain combines TRBV7-2 with TRBJ1-6, with a possible D match to TRBD1 (5 bases). The CDR3 extends over 16 amino acids. V lost 6 bases and J lost 0, with 12 bases in between. Germline loops: CDR1 SGHTA, CDR2 FQGNSA. The CDR3 DNA reads as TGTGCCAGCAGGGCGACAGCGTCCTCCTATAATTCACCCCTCCACTTT. Protein product: CASRATASSYNSPLHF.

This sequence joins TRBV30 and TRBJ1-6, with 7 bases lining up with TRBD1. The ends lost 7 bases at V and 10 bases at J; junction bases unmatched: 7. This CDR3 region has 12 residues. The germline V gene encodes CDR1 GTSNPN and CDR2 SVGIG (reference sequence). CDR3: CAYSTGLSPLHF. CDR3 nucleotides: TGTGCCTACTCGACAGGGTTATCACCCCTCCACTTT.

This chain uses TRBV4-2 with TRBJ2-2; D remains unclear. V was shortened by 4 bases and J by 7 bases, with 7 bases between the two germline ends. Germline CDR1 and CDR2: LGHNA and YNFKEQ. The CDR3 has 12 amino acids. The CDR3 nucleotides are TGTGCCAGCAGCCGTTCGGGCGGGGAGCTGTTTTTT. It translates to CASSRSGGELFF.

In its sample, this clone was seen once. The rearrangement joins TRBV6-5 to TRBJ2-3; 9 bases line up with TRBD2. J lost 5 bases, V lost 5 bases, and 8 bases had no gene match. Germline V CDR1 and CDR2: MNHEY, SVGAGI. The CDR3 totals 15 residues. This CDR3 is CASSGSGGRGDTQYF. The CDR3, as DNA: TGTGCCAGCAGTGGCAGCGGGGGGCGTGGAGATACGCAGTATTTT.

The table lists this clone with a few counts. The chain combines TRBV18 with TRBJ2-3; the D gene is possibly TRBD1 (6 bases). Germline CDR1 and CDR2: KGHSH and LQKENI. There are 17 residues in the CDR3. Deletions cut 0 bases from V and 6 bases from J, with 19 bases between. CDR3 DNA sequence: TGTGCCAGCTCACCACCGTATTCCGAAACAGGGAAGGATACGCAGTATTTT. It encodes CASSPPYSETGKDTQYF.

This rearrangement joins TRBV6-5 to TRBJ1-6; TRBD1 agrees at 7 bases. Germline V gene sequence: CDR1 MNHEY, CDR2 SVGAGI. The trim removed 4 bases at V and 7 bases at J, leaving 4 bases unmatched. The length of the CDR3 is 14 residues. CDR3 nucleotide sequence: TGTGCCAGCAGTTGGGCAGGGGGAAATTCACCCCTCCACTTT. Residues: CASSWAGGNSPLHF.

The chain employs TRBV6-1 and TRBJ2-3; 7 bases fit TRBD2. CDR1 is MNHNS, CDR2 SASEGT, per germline. With V trimmed by 5 bases and J by 4 bases, 6 bases remained unmatched. CDR3 length equals 14 residues. CDR3 coding DNA: TGTGCCAGCAGTACCCGGGGGAGGGCAGATACGCAGTATTTT. This encodes CASSTRGRADTQYF.

The V and J genes are TRBV7-2 and TRBJ2-5; D may be TRBD1 (6 bases). Germline CDR1 and CDR2: SGHTA and FQGNSA. The CDR3 contains 14 residues. Deletions cut 0 bases from V and 5 bases from J, with 10 bases between. Here the CDR3 reads CASSLAGQGETQYF. CDR3 nucleotide sequence: TGTGCCAGCAGCTTAGCGGGGCAGGGGGAGACCCAGTACTTC.

With respect to this clone: One end of the junction fails to match germline, which may point to a read error. The sample has other DNA sequences that encode this CDR3 too. The V call is TRBV5-1, the J call TRBJ2-5, with 9 bases matching TRBD1. Germline V gene data show CDR1 as SGHRS and CDR2 as YFSETQ. The length of the CDR3 is 15 residues. In DNA form, the CDR3 reads TGCGCCAGCTCTAGACAGGCCGACAGGGGGGAGACCCAATACTTC. Amino acids: CASSRQADRGETQYF.